These 12 T cell receptor beta chains were sequenced from one sample in a study of cytomegalovirus exposure and HLA in healthy donors. The PCR used 60 Vbeta and 13 Jbeta primers. Some clones are missing from TCRdb's copy, which holds only in-frame ones; the method was immunoSEQ multiplex PCR. The profile covers a few hundred thousand clones, with over 70% appearing a single time and around 0.33% taken by the ten largest. Sequencing was performed on PBMCs. These receptors came from a girl aged 2 to 9 in good health and CMV-seronegative.

The CDR3 region is CASSLGGTGIAKNIQYF. The CDR3 DNA reads as TGTGCCAGCAGCTTAGGTGGGACAGGGATTGCCAAAAACATTCAGTACTTC. The V and J genes are TRBV7-9 and TRBJ2-4; 9 bases are a match to TRBD1. Germline loops: CDR1 SEHNR, CDR2 FQNEAQ (reference sequence). The CDR3 contains 17 residues. The junction had 5 bases not matched to a gene; V was cut back by 1 base and J by 1 base.

The V gene is TRBV7-9, the J gene TRBJ2-3, with a possible D match to TRBD2 (5 bases). The germline V gene encodes CDR1 SEHNR and CDR2 FQNEAQ (reference sequence). This CDR3 spans 15 amino acids. With 7 bases removed from V and 0 bases from J, the gap between germline ends came to 14 bases. The CDR3 DNA reads TGTGCCAGCAAGCTAGCTACCTCTAGCACAGATACGCAGTATTTT. This encodes CASKLATSSTDTQYF.

The chain uses TRBV21-1 and TRBJ2-3; no DNA check was done on the table's D call, TRBD2. TRBV21-1 is listed as a pseudogene. The CDR3 length is 17 residues. CDR3 in DNA: TGTGCCAGCACCCCCGGGACTAGCGGCCCCCTAGGAGATACGCAGTATTTT. Protein product: CASTPGTSGPLGDTQYF.

CDR3 bases: TGTGCCAGCAGCTTAGTTCAGGGTGGCGGCTATGGCTACACCTTC. This sequence encodes CASSLVQGGGYGYTF. The chain combines TRBV7-8 with TRBJ1-2; D may be TRBD1 (5 bases). CDR1 is SGHVS and CDR2 is FQNEAQ in the germline V gene. Trimming took 1 base from V and 4 from J, leaving 13 bases between them. The CDR3 spans 15 residues. Drawing the rest from reference TRBV7-8 and TRBJ1-2, the complete variable domain is GAGVSQSPRYKVAKRGQDVALRCDPISGHVSLFWYQQALGQGPEFLTYFQNEAQLDKSGLPSDRFFAERPEGSVSTLKIQRTQQEDSAVYLCASSLVQGGGYGYTFGSGTRLTVV.

This clone has a handful of counts. This chain links TRBV14 with TRBJ2-2, with 9 bases matching TRBD2. Germline CDR1 and CDR2: SGHDN and FVKESK. The CDR3 has 16 residues. Trimming cost V 1 base and J 0 bases; bases outside gene matches: 0. The CDR3 DNA follows: TGTGCCAGCAGCCAAGTAGCGGGGGCGAACACCGGGGAGCTGTTTTTT. Translating it yields CASSQVAGANTGELFF.

The V and J genes are TRBV7-9 and TRBJ1-5; 7 bases align to TRBD1. The CDR3 length is 16 residues. The ends lost 5 bases at V and 7 bases at J; junction bases unmatched: 14. Germline-derived CDR1 and CDR2 are SEHNR and FQNEAQ (reference sequence). Written as DNA, the CDR3 is TGTGCCAGCAGCCCAATTGGGGCAGGGGGTTTACAGCCCCAGCATTTT. It specifies CASSPIGAGGLQPQHF.

For this clone: Sequence at one end of the junction differs from germline and may be a read error. The chain recombines TRBV27 with TRBJ2-5; no clear D. There are 14 residues in the CDR3. Germline CDR1 MNHEY, CDR2 SMNVEV (reference sequence). The CDR3 region has the DNA TGTGCCAGCAGTCTATCGGTTAGAGAAGAGACCCAGTACTTC. This codes for CASSLSVREETQYF.

The V and J genes are TRBV6-1 and TRBJ2-7, with TRBD1 identical over 9 bases. The CDR3 covers 12 residues. The V and J ends lost 4 bases and 6 bases, in that order; junction bases with no gene match: 1. Germline CDR1 reads MNHNS; CDR2 reads SASEGT. CDR3 DNA: TGTGCCAGCAGTGTGGGACAGGGCGAGCAGTACTTC. It specifies CASSVGQGEQYF.

V usage is TRBV2 and J usage is TRBJ2-7; 9 bases map to TRBD1. CDR3 size: 17 residues. Germline CDR1 is SNHLY and CDR2 is FYNNEI. Trimming cost V 6 bases and J 0 bases; bases outside gene matches: 12. The chain's CDR3 is CASSRRGGTGNSYEQYF. CDR3 bases: TGTGCCAGCAGCCGGAGGGGAGGGACAGGGAACTCCTACGAGCAGTACTTC.

The CDR3 region has the DNA TGTGCCAGCAGCTTACAGGGAGATACGCAGTATTTT. Protein: CASSLQGDTQYF. The V call is TRBV11-2, the J call TRBJ2-3; D perhaps matches TRBD1 (5 bases). The CDR3 is 12 residues long. Looked up from germline, CDR1 is SGHAT and CDR2 is FQNNGV. V lost 2 bases, J lost 5 bases, and 5 bases lay in between.

This clone was recorded once. The chain employs TRBV5-4 and TRBJ2-1; 11 bases line up with TRBD2. Germline CDR1 SGHNT, CDR2 YYREEE (reference sequence). The CDR3 loop spans 18 amino acids. The ends lost 2 bases at V and 0 bases at J; junction bases unmatched: 7. The CDR3 sequence: CASSFRVAGGRSYNEQFF. The CDR3 DNA reads as TGTGCCAGCAGCTTTAGGGTAGCGGGAGGGCGCTCCTACAATGAGCAGTTCTTC.

The V call is TRBV2, the J call TRBJ2-3; a weak D match, TRBD2 (6 bases). Germline-derived CDR1 and CDR2 are SNHLY and FYNNEI. The CDR3 extends over 14 amino acids. The V end lost 8 bases, the J end lost 6 bases, and 18 bases lay between the germline ends. The CDR3 loop reads CASVAGLVLDTQYF. CDR3 DNA sequence: TGTGCCAGCGTGGCGGGGTTGGTTTTGGATACGCAGTATTTT.